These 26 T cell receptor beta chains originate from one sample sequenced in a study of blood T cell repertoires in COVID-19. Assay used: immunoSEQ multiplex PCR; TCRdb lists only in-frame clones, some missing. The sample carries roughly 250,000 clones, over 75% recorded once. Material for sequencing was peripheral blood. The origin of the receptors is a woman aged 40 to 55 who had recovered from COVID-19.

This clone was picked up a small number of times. CDR3 in amino acids: CASSDSPAGATEQYF. CDR3 DNA: TGTGCCAGCAGTGACTCCCCAGCGGGGGCCACCGAGCAGTACTTC. The chain uses TRBV6-4 and TRBJ2-7; 8 positions match TRBD2. Trimming at V came to 0 bases and at J to 6 bases, leaving 7 bases not matched to a gene. The V gene's germline CDR1 is MRHNA and CDR2 SNTAGT. The CDR3 is made up of 15 amino acids.

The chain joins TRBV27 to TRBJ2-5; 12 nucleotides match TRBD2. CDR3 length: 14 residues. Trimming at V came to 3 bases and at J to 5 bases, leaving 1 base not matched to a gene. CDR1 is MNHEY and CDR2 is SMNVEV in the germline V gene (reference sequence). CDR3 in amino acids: CASSLTSGGETQYF. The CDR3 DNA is TGTGCCAGCAGTTTGACTAGCGGGGGTGAGACCCAGTACTTC.

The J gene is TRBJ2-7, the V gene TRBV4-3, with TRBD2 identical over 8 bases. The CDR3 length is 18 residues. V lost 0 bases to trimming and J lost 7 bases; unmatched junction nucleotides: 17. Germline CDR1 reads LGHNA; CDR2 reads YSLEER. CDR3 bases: TGCGCCAGCAGCCAAGATAGCGCAAGCGGGAGAGTCGTACAGGAGCAGTACTTC. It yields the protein CASSQDSASGRVVQEQYF.

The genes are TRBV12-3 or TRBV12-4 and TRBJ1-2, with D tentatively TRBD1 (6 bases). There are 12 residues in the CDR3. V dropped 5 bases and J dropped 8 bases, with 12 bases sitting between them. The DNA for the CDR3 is TGTGCCAGCAGTCAAGGGGGAAGGGGCTACACCTTC. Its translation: CASSQGGRGYTF.

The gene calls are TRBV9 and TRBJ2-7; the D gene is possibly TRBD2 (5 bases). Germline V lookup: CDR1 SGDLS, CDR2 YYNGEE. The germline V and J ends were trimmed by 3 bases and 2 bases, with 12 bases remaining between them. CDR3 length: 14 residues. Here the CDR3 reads CASSADGETYEQYF. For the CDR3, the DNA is TGTGCCAGCAGCGCGGACGGGGAAACCTACGAGCAGTACTTC.

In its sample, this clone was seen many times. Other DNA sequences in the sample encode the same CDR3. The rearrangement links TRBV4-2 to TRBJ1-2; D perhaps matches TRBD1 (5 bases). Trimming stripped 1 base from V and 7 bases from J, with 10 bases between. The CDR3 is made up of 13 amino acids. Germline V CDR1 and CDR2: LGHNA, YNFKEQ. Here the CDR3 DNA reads TGTGCCAGCAGCCAAGGCAGGGTGGGTGGCTACACCTTC. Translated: CASSQGRVGGYTF.

The CDR3 DNA reads TGTGCCAGCAGTTACAAAGGGCGGGAGATGAGGCAAGAGACCCAGTACTTC. Translated, it gives CASSYKGREMRQETQYF. This chain uses TRBV6-2 or TRBV6-3 with TRBJ2-5; 7 bases map to TRBD2. J gave up 2 bases and V 2 bases, and 11 bases lay outside the gene matches. CDR1 is MNHEY and CDR2 is SVGEGT in the germline V gene. The CDR3 length is 17 residues.

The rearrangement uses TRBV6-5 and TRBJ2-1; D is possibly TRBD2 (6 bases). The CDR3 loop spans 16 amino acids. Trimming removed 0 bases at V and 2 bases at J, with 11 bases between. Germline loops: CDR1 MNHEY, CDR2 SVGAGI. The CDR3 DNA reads TGTGCCAGCAGTTACTCGATCCAGCGGGCCTACAATGAGCAGTTCTTC. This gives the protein CASSYSIQRAYNEQFF.

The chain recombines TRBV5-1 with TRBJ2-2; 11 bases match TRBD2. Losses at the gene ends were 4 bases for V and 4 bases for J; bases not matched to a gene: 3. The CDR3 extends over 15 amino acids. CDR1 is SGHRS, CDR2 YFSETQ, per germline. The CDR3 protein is CASSPGLAGTGELFF. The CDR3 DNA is TGCGCCAGCAGCCCCGGACTAGCGGGCACCGGGGAGCTGTTTTTT.

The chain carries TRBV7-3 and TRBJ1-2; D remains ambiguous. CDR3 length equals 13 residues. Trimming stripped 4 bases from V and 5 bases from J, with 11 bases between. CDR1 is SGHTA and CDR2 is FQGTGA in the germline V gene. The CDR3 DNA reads TGTGCCAGCAGCTCCGGGTCCGGATATGGCTACACCTTC. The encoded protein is CASSSGSGYGYTF.

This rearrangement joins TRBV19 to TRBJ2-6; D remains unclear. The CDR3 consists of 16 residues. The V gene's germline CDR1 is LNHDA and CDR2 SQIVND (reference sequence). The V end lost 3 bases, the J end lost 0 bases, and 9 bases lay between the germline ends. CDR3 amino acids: CASSILQSSGANVLTF. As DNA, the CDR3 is TGTGCCAGTAGTATCCTACAGAGCTCTGGGGCCAACGTCCTGACTTTC.

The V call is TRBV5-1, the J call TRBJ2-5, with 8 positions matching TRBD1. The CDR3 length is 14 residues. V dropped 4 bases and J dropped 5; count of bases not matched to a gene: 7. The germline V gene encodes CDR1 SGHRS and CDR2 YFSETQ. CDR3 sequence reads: CASSPDRARETQYF. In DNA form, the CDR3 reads TGCGCCAGCAGCCCGGACAGGGCGAGGGAGACCCAGTACTTC.

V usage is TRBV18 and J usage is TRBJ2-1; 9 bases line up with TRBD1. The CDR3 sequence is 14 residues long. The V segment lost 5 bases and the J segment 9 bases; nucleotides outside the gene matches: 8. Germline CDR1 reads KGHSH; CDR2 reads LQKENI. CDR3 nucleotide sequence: TGTGCCAGCTCAGCCGGGACAGGGACTGTTGAGCAGTTCTTC. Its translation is CASSAGTGTVEQFF.

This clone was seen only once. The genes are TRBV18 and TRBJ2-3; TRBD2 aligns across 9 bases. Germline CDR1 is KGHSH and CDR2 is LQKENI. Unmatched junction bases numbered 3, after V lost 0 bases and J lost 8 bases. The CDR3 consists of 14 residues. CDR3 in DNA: TGTGCCAGCTCACCACCTCAGACTAGCGGTACGCAGTATTTT. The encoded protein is CASSPPQTSGTQYF.

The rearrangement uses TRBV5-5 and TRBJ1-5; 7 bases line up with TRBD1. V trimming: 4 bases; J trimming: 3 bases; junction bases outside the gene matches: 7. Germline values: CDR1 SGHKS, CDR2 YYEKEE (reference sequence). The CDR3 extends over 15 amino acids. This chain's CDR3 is CASSREQGNNQPQHF. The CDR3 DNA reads TGTGCCAGCAGCCGCGAACAGGGGAACAATCAGCCCCAGCATTTT. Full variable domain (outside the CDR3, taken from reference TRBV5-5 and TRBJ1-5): DAGVTQSPTHLIKTRGQQVTLRCSPISGHKSVSWYQQVLGQGPQFIFQYYEKEERGRGNFPDRFSARQFPNYSSELNVNALLLGDSALYLCASSREQGNNQPQHFGDGTRLSIL.

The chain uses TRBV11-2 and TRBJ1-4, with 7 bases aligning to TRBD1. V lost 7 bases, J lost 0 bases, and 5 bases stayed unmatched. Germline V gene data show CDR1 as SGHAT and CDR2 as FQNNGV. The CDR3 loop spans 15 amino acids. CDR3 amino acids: CASIPTGSTNEKLFF. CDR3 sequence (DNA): TGTGCCAGCATCCCGACAGGGTCAACTAATGAAAAACTGTTTTTT.

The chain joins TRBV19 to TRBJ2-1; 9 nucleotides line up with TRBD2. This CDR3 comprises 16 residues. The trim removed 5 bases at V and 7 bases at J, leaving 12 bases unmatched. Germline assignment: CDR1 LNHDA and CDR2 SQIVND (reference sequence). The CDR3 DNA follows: TGTGCCAGTAGTCTCCGGACTAGCGATAGGGGGAATGAGCAGTTCTTC. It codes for CASSLRTSDRGNEQFF.

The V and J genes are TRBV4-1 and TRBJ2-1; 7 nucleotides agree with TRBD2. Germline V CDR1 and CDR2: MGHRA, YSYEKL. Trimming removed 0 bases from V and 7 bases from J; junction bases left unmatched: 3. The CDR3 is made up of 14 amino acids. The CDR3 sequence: CASSQEGRENEQFF. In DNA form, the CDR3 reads TGCGCCAGCAGCCAAGAGGGGCGGGAGAATGAGCAGTTCTTC.

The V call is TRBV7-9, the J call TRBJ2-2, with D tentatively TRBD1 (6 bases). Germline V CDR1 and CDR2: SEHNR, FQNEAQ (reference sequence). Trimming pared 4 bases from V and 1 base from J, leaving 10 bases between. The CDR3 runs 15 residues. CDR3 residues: CASSSGTMNTGELFF. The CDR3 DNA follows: TGTGCCAGCAGCTCCGGGACAATGAACACCGGGGAGCTGTTTTTT.

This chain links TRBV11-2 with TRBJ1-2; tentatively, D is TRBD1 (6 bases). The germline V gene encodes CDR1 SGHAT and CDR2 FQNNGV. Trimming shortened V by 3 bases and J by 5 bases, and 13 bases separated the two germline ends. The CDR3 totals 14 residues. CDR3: CASSFGGGSYGYTF. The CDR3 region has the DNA TGTGCCAGCAGCTTTGGGGGGGGCAGTTATGGCTACACCTTC.

Here the CDR3 DNA reads TGTGCCAGCAGCCGAGGACAGTACCAAGAGACCCAGTACTTC. This encodes CASSRGQYQETQYF. The V call is TRBV6-5, the J call TRBJ2-5, with D perhaps TRBD1 (6 bases). The length of the CDR3 is 14 residues. Trimming took off 6 bases at V and 0 bases at J, with 11 bases between the two ends. Germline CDR1 is MNHEY and CDR2 is SVGAGI.

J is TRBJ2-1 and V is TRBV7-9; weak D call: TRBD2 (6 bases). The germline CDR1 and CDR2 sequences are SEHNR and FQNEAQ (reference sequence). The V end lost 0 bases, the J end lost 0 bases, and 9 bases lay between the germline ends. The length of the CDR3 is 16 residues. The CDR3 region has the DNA TGTGCCAGCAGCTTAGCTGGCGGGGTCTCCTACAATGAGCAGTTCTTC. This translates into CASSLAGGVSYNEQFF.

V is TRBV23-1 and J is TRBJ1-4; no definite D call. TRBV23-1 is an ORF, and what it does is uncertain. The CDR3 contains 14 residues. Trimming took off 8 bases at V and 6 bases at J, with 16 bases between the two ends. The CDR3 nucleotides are TGCGCCAGCCGAATATGGGCGGGTGATGAAAAACTGTTTTTT. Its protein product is CASRIWAGDEKLFF.

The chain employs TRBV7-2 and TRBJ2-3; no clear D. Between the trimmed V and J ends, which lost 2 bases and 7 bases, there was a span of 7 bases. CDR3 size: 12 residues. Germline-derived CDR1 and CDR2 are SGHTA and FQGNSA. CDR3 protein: CASSLSRNTQYF. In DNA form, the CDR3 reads TGTGCCAGCAGCTTATCGAGGAATACGCAGTATTTT.

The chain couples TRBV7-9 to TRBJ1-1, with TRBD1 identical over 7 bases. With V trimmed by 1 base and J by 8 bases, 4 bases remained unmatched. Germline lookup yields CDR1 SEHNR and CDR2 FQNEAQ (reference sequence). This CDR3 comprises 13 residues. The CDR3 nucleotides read TGTGCCAGCAGCTTAGGACAGGGCCTAGAAGCTTTCTTT. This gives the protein CASSLGQGLEAFF.

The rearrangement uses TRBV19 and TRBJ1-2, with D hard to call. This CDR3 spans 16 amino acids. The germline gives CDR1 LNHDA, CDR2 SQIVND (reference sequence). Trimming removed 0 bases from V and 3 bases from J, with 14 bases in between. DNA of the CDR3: TGTGCCAGTAGTATAGAGGTCGGCAGGCTCTACTATGGCTACACCTTC. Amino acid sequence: CASSIEVGRLYYGYTF.